The text below deals with one T cell receptor beta chain. Its antigen is as yet unknown. Clones were read by immunoSEQ multiplex PCR, and TCRdb kept only the in-frame ones, dropping some. Here the sample spans roughly 380,000 clones, 92% being singletons. The sample comes from a study of Ad26.COV2.S vaccination and SARS-CoV-2 variants. Broader study findings: Overall T cell responses may have been underestimated by the analyses of TCR breadth and depth.

J was trimmed by 4 bases and V by 2 bases; bases with no gene match: 5. The CDR3 sequence is 15 residues long. Germline assignment: CDR1 MNHNY and CDR2 SVGAGI (reference sequence). Sequenced here: peripheral blood, sampled after recovery from COVID-19. The source is a human donor who had recovered from COVID-19. The chain carries TRBV6-6 and TRBJ1-1; 9 positions match TRBD1. In DNA form, the CDR3 reads TGTGCCAGCAGTTACACAGGGGGCGGGAGCACTGAAGCTTTCTTT. The encoded protein is CASSYTGGGSTEAFF.